Presented here are 24 T cell receptor beta chains from one specimen sequenced in a study of blood T cell repertoires in COVID-19. This table comes from immunoSEQ multiplex PCR, and its TCRdb copy is limited to in-frame clones, with some not included. The sample lists more than 250,000 clones; 70% to 90% were seen once. The sequencing input was PBMCs or T cells enriched from blood (not recorded which). These receptors originate from a woman aged 40 to 50 with acute COVID-19.

This sequence joins TRBV5-8 and TRBJ1-4; 11 bases fit TRBD1. The V and J ends lost 3 bases and 10 bases, in that order; junction bases with no gene match: 5. The CDR3 totals 14 residues. CDR1 is SGHTS and CDR2 is YDEGEE in the germline V gene. The CDR3 here is CASSSGTGGPKLFF. The DNA of the CDR3 is TGTGCCAGCAGCTCCGGGACAGGGGGGCCAAAACTGTTTTTT.

The chain is built from TRBV4-2 and TRBJ1-6; D not resolved. Germline V gives CDR1 LGHNA, CDR2 YNFKEQ. There are 14 residues in the CDR3. V was clipped by 2 bases and J by 9 bases, with 11 bases between them. The CDR3 region is CASSQRNRPSPLHF. The CDR3 DNA follows: TGTGCCAGCAGCCAACGAAACAGACCTTCACCCCTCCACTTT.

The J gene is TRBJ2-7, the V gene TRBV19, with 10 bases fitting TRBD1. The CDR3 has 17 residues. J gave up 3 bases and V 6 bases, and 14 bases lay outside the gene matches. Germline V gives CDR1 LNHDA, CDR2 SQIVND (reference sequence). The CDR3 loop is CASSGLARDRGLYEQYF. The CDR3 DNA reads as TGTGCCAGTAGCGGCCTAGCCCGGGACAGGGGTCTCTACGAGCAGTACTTC.

V and J are TRBV12-5 and TRBJ1-2; 8 bases are shared with TRBD1. Germline V gene sequence: CDR1 LGHNT, CDR2 FRNRAP. The CDR3 runs to 13 residues. This CDR3 is CATGTGKNYGYTF. The CDR3 DNA is TGTGCAACCGGGACAGGTAAAAACTATGGCTACACCTTC.

The V and J genes are TRBV19 and TRBJ1-2; TRBD1 is a possible D gene (5 bases). The CDR3 sequence is 16 residues long. Germline V CDR1 and CDR2: LNHDA, SQIVND (reference sequence). V was shortened by 2 bases and J by 4 bases, with 17 bases between the two germline ends. The CDR3 protein is CASSIPHGWGRYGYTF. In DNA form, the CDR3 reads TGTGCCAGTAGTATACCGCATGGTTGGGGCCGCTATGGCTACACCTTC.

This chain joins TRBV10-3 and TRBJ2-3; 8 nucleotides line up with TRBD2. With V trimmed by 9 bases and J by 0 bases, 2 bases remained unmatched. The CDR3 length is 13 residues. Germline CDR1 ENHRY, CDR2 SYGVKD. In nucleotides, the CDR3 is TGTGCCATGGCTAGCGGGAGCACAGATACGCAGTATTTT. Protein sequence: CAMASGSTDTQYF.

The V call is TRBV27, the J call TRBJ1-2, with TRBD1 matching over 7 bases. The CDR3 consists of 15 residues. J lost 4 bases, V lost 0 bases, and 5 bases had no gene match. The germline V gene has CDR1 MNHEY and CDR2 SMNVEV (reference sequence). As DNA, the CDR3 is TGTGCCAGCAGTTTATCTGGAGGGGGCGCCTATGGCTACACCTTC. Translated, it gives CASSLSGGGAYGYTF.

This clone is a singleton in its sample. As DNA, the CDR3 is TGCGCCAGCAGCCAAGGCCTGGGAGGTGGCAATCAGCCCCAGCATTTT. It encodes CASSQGLGGGNQPQHF. The genes are TRBV4-1 and TRBJ1-5; D is unclear. Germline values: CDR1 MGHRA, CDR2 YSYEKL. CDR3 length: 16 amino acids. Trimming took off 1 base at V and 2 bases at J, with 12 bases between the two ends.

The chain has TRBV5-1 and TRBJ2-2; 7 bases align to TRBD1. J was trimmed by 2 bases and V by 5 bases; bases with no gene match: 15. This CDR3 contains 18 residues. Germline CDR1 and CDR2: SGHRS and YFSETQ. Here the CDR3 DNA reads TGCGCCAGCAGTATAAAACAGGGGACACAATTAAACACCGGGGAGCTGTTTTTT. Translation gives CASSIKQGTQLNTGELFF.

The chain joins TRBV19 to TRBJ1-5; maybe TRBD1 (6 bases). Germline V gives CDR1 LNHDA, CDR2 SQIVND (reference sequence). V dropped 3 bases and J dropped 2 bases, with 17 bases sitting between them. The CDR3 has 17 residues. The CDR3 DNA reads as TGTGCCAGTAGTATGGAGAACAGGGTTGGGGGCAATCAGCCCCAGCATTTT. Translation: CASSMENRVGGNQPQHF.

This clone showed up just once. The chain links TRBV3-1 (or the pseudogene TRBV3-2) to TRBJ1-1, with 11 positions matching TRBD1. The J segment lost 0 bases and the V segment lost 1 base, leaving 13 bases of the junction unmatched. The germline V gene has CDR1 LGHDT and CDR2 YNNKEL (reference sequence). The CDR3 sequence is 20 residues long. The CDR3 region is CASSQGSGQGADGMNTEAFF. The CDR3 coding sequence is TGTGCCAGCAGCCAAGGATCCGGACAGGGGGCGGACGGCATGAACACTGAAGCTTTCTTT.

This clone was detected only a few times. The chain carries TRBV6-5 and TRBJ1-4; D not resolved. Trimming cost V 4 bases and J 0 bases, with 9 bases left between them. The germline CDR1 and CDR2 sequences are MNHEY and SVGAGI. The length of the CDR3 is 15 residues. CDR3 DNA: TGTGCCAGCAGTTCCCTGGGAGCAACTAATGAAAAACTGTTTTTT. It is translated as CASSSLGATNEKLFF.

This chain links TRBV2 with TRBJ1-1; D not resolved. This CDR3 has 14 residues. Trimming took off 8 bases at V and 0 bases at J, with 13 bases between the two ends. The germline V gene has CDR1 SNHLY and CDR2 FYNNEI. The chain's CDR3 is CASGREIMNTEAFF. The CDR3 bases are TGTGCCAGCGGACGGGAGATAATGAACACTGAAGCTTTCTTT.

This rearrangement joins TRBV28 to TRBJ1-2, with a possible D match to TRBD1 (5 bases). V was cut by 6 bases and J by 7 bases, with 24 bases left in between. There are 16 residues in the CDR3. CDR1 is MDHEN, CDR2 SYDVKM, per germline. The CDR3 DNA sequence: TGTGCCAGCAGGACTAGTCGGGAACCAGGGCTCCGTGGCTACACCTTC. It specifies CASRTSREPGLRGYTF.

The CDR3 sequence is CASRETSGNTDTQYF. CDR3 nucleotides: TGTGCCAGCAGGGAGACTAGCGGGAACACAGATACGCAGTATTTT. This chain uses TRBV5-4 with TRBJ2-3, with 11 bases that match TRBD2. V lost 5 bases and J lost 2; bases outside the gene matches: 4. Germline assignment: CDR1 SGHNT and CDR2 YYREEE (reference sequence). CDR3 size: 15 residues.

This rearrangement joins TRBV30 to TRBJ2-1; 9 nucleotides agree with TRBD1. Trimming took 7 bases from V and 3 from J; bases not matched to a gene: 1. This CDR3 comprises 12 residues. CDR1 and CDR2 from the germline V gene are GTSNPN and SVGIG (reference sequence). The CDR3 protein is CASGQGYNEQFF. As DNA, the CDR3 is TGTGCCTCGGGACAGGGCTACAATGAGCAGTTCTTC.

The count of this clone is one. The V gene is TRBV4-1, the J gene TRBJ1-1; 11 nucleotides match TRBD1. The CDR3 runs 15 residues. CDR1 and CDR2 from the germline V gene are MGHRA and YSYEKL. The V segment lost 0 bases and the J segment 5 bases; nucleotides outside the gene matches: 2. The CDR3 nucleotides read TGCGCCAGCAGCCAAGAGGGACAGGGGGTTACTGAAGCTTTCTTT. Encoded protein: CASSQEGQGVTEAFF.

Only one count was recorded for this clone. CDR3 region: CASSIETSGIADTQYF. The CDR3 nucleotides read TGTGCCAGTAGTATAGAGACTAGCGGGATAGCAGATACGCAGTATTTT. The chain employs TRBV19 and TRBJ2-3, with 11 bases aligning to TRBD2. The CDR3 runs to 16 residues. Germline CDR1 is LNHDA and CDR2 is SQIVND (reference sequence). After removal of 0 bases from V and 4 bases from J, the junction contained 3 bases not matched to a gene.

The V call is TRBV5-1, the J call TRBJ2-5; possibly TRBD2 for D (5 bases). Between the trimmed V and J ends, which lost 7 bases and 4 bases, there was a span of 17 bases. The CDR3 length is 14 residues. The germline CDR1 and CDR2 sequences are SGHRS and YFSETQ. CDR3 coding DNA: TGCGCCAGCTGGAGCGGTCTTTCGGGAGAGACCCAGTACTTC. Translated, it gives CASWSGLSGETQYF.

The chain combines TRBV23-1 with TRBJ2-6, with 10 bases matching TRBD1. TRBV23-1 is designated an ORF whose function remains uncertain. This CDR3 has 17 amino acids. V shed 6 bases, J shed 1 base, and the junction held 6 bases outside the gene matches. CDR3 DNA sequence: TGCGCCAGCAGACCGGACAGGGGGGAATCTGGGGCCAACGTCCTGACTTTC. This gives the protein CASRPDRGESGANVLTF.

The chain combines TRBV2 with TRBJ2-5; D may be TRBD1 (5 bases). Trimming took off 8 bases at V and 5 bases at J, with 18 bases between the two ends. Germline V CDR1 and CDR2: SNHLY, FYNNEI. The CDR3 has 14 amino acids. The CDR3 bases are TGTGCCAGCGCCTTCCAGGGCGTAGGGGAGACCCAGTACTTC. Amino acids: CASAFQGVGETQYF.

The chain is built from TRBV28 and TRBJ2-3; 7 positions agree with TRBD1. V lost 7 bases, J lost 2 bases, and 6 bases stayed unmatched. The CDR3 extends over 14 amino acids. CDR1 and CDR2 (germline): MDHEN, SYDVKM. In DNA form, the CDR3 reads TGTGCCAGCAACCGACAGGGACCCACAGATACGCAGTATTTT. Its protein is CASNRQGPTDTQYF.

This clone was picked up one time. The rearrangement uses TRBV2 and TRBJ2-1; tentatively, D is TRBD2 (6 bases). V lost 8 bases, J lost 5 bases, and 13 bases lay in between. Germline lookup yields CDR1 SNHLY and CDR2 FYNNEI. This CDR3 is 13 amino acids long. CDR3 sequence: CASEVGGNNEQFF. The CDR3 nucleotides read TGTGCCAGCGAGGTCGGGGGAAACAATGAGCAGTTCTTC. The full variable domain, its missing parts supplied by reference TRBV2 and TRBJ2-1, is EPEVTQTPSHQVTQMGQEVILRCVPISNHLYFYWYRQILGQKVEFLVSFYNNEISEKSEIFDDQFSVERPDGSNFTLKIRSTKLEDSAMYFCASEVGGNNEQFFGPGTRLTVL.

V and J are TRBV7-8 and TRBJ1-1, with a possible D match to TRBD1 (6 bases). Germline values: CDR1 SGHVS, CDR2 FQNEAQ. Trimming removed 4 bases from V and 0 bases from J, with 9 bases in between. This CDR3 comprises 14 residues. This CDR3 is CASSSDRMNTEAFF. The CDR3 nucleotides read TGTGCCAGCAGCTCTGACAGGATGAACACTGAAGCTTTCTTT.